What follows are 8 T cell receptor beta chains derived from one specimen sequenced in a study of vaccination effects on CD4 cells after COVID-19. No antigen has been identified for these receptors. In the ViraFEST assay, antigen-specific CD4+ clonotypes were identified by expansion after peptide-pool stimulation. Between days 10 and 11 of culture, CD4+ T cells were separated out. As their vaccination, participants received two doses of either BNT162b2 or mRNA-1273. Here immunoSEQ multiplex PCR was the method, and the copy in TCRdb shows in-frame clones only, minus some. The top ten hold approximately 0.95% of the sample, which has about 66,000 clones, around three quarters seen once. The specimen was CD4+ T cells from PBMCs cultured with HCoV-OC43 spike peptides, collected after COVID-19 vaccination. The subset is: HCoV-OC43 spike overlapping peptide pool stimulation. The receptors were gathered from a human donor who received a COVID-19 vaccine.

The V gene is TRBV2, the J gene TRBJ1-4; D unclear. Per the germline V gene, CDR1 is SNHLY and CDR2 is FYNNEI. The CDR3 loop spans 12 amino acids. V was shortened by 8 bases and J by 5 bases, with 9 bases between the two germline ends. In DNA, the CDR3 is TGTGCCAGCGGCCAGAGAAATGAAAAACTGTTTTTT. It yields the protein CASGQRNEKLFF. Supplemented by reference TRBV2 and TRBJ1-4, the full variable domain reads EPEVTQTPSHQVTQMGQEVILRCVPISNHLYFYWYRQILGQKVEFLVSFYNNEISEKSEIFDDQFSVERPDGSNFTLKIRSTKLEDSAMYFCASGQRNEKLFFGSGTQLSVL.

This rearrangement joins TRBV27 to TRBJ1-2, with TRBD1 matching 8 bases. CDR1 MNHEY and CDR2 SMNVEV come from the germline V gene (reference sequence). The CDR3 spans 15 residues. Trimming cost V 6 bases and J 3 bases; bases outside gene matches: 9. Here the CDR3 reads CASRAPGGVDYGYTF. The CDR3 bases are TGTGCCAGCAGAGCGCCAGGGGGCGTAGACTATGGCTACACCTTC.

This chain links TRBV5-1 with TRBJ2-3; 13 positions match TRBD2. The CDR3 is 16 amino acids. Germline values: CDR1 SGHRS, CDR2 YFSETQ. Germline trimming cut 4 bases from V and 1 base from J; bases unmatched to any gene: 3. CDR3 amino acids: CASSAGTSGGTDTQYF. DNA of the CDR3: TGCGCCAGCAGCGCCGGGACTAGCGGGGGCACAGATACGCAGTATTTT.

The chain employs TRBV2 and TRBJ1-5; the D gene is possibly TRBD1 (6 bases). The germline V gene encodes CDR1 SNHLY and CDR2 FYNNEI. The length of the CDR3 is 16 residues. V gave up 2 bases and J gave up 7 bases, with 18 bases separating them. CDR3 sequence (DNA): TGTGCCAGCAGTGAAAGGGGGAGGGGGGGCATGCAGCCCCAGCATTTT. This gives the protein CASSERGRGGMQPQHF. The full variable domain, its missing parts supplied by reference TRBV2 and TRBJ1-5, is EPEVTQTPSHQVTQMGQEVILRCVPISNHLYFYWYRQILGQKVEFLVSFYNNEISEKSEIFDDQFSVERPDGSNFTLKIRSTKLEDSAMYFCASSERGRGGMQPQHFGDGTRLSIL.

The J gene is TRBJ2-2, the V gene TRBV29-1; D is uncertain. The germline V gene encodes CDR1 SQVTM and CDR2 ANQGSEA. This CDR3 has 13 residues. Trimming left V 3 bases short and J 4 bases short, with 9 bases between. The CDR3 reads CSVDRKGTGELFF. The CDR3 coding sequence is TGCAGCGTTGATAGGAAGGGCACCGGGGAGCTGTTTTTT.

CDR3 nucleotides: TGTGCCAGCAGCCCGGGACAGACCACCGGGGAGCTGTTTTTT. This gives the protein CASSPGQTTGELFF. The gene calls are TRBV6-5 and TRBJ2-2; TRBD1 aligns across 7 bases. The germline V gene has CDR1 MNHEY and CDR2 SVGAGI. The ends lost 6 bases at V and 4 bases at J; junction bases unmatched: 5. This CDR3 spans 14 amino acids.

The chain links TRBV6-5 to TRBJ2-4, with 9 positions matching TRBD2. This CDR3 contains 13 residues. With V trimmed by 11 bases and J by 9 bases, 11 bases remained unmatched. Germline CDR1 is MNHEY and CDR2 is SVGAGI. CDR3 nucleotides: TGTGCCCACGGGGCGGGGGGGCCCGGCATTCAGTACTTC. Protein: CAHGAGGPGIQYF.

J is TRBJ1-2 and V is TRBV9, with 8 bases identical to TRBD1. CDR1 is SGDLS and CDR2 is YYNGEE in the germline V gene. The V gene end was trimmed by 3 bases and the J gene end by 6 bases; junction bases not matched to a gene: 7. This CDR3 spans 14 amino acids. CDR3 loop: CASSARGQGHGYTF. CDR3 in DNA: TGTGCCAGCAGCGCTCGCGGACAGGGTCATGGCTACACCTTC. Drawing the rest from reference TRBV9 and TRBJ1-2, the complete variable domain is DSGVTQTPKHLITATGQRVTLRCSPRSGDLSVYWYQQSLDQGLQFLIQYYNGEERAKGNILERFSAQQFPDLHSELNLSSLELGDSALYFCASSARGQGHGYTFGSGTRLTVV.